This T cell receptor (beta chain) comes out of a study of Ad26.COV2.S vaccination and SARS-CoV-2 variants. Whole-study results and caveats: Vaccine recipients and placebo recipients showed similar non-spike TCR breadth.

Treatment specified: about 20 received Ad26.COV2.S at low or high dose, single or two shots; several received placebo; per-sample allocation not given. Sampling took place 63 days after the first vaccine or placebo injection. This CDR3 has 15 residues. Note on this clone: Its cognate antigen is unknown.

Method: immunoSEQ multiplex PCR; TCRdb's copy keeps in-frame clones and lacks some. The sample records 300,000 to 400,000 clones, around 86% being singletons. Here the sequenced sample was peripheral blood, taken in a trial of Ad26.COV2.S vaccine versus placebo. This chain uses TRBV7-5 with TRBJ2-2. TRBV7-5 is assigned pseudogene status. The sequence was collected from a person aged 18-60 years who received the Ad26.COV2.S COVID-19 vaccine or a placebo. The CDR3 sequence is CARSVTVDDTGELFF. CDR3 coding DNA: TGTGCCAGAAGCGTTACGGTTGACGACACCGGGGAGCTGTTTTTT.